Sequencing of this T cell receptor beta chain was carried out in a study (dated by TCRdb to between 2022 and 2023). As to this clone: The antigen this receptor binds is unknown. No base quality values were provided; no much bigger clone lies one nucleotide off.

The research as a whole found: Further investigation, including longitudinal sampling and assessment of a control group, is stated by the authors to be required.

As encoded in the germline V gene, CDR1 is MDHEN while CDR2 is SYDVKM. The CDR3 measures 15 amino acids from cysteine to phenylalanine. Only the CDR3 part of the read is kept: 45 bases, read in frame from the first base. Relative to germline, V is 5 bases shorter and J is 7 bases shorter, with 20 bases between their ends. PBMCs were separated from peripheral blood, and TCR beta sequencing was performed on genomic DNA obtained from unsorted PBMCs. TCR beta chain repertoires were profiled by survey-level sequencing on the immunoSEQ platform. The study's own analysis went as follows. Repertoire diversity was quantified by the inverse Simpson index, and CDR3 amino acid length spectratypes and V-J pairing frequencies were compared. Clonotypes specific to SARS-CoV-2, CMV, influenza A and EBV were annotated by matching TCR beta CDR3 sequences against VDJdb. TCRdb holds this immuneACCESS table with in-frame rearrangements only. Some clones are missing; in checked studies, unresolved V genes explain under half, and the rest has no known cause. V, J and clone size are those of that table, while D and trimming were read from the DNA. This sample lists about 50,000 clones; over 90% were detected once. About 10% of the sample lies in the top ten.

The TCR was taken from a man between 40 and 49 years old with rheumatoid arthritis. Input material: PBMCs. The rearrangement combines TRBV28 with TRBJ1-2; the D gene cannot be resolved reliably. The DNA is TGTGCCAGCAGTCGGTGGGTCCAGGAGGCTTCTGGCTACACCTTC. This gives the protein CASSRWVQEASGYTF.